This T cell receptor (beta chain) appears in the sequencing data of a study of T cell clones after liver transplantation. Across the whole study: A pre-transplant mixed lymphocyte reaction with TCRbeta sequencing defined graft-donor-reactive clones followed in post-transplant blood. Apart from three HCV-positive recipients, transplants were for non-autoimmune, non-viral reasons.

Sequenced by immunoSEQ multiplex PCR; TCRdb stores in-frame clones only, minus some. Among 65,000 to 90,000 clones, more than 75% were seen once, and the ten largest hold roughly 3%. Trimming stripped 1 base from V and 9 bases from J, with 23 bases between. This CDR3 is 17 amino acids long. From germline, CDR1 is KGHSH and CDR2 LQKENI. Study observations and caveats: A larger donor-reactive than third-party decline suggested partial antigen-specific deletion. Low donor cell numbers restricted donor-reactive repertoire measurement in a couple of subjects.

This clone occurred once. Its matching antigen is unknown. The source material was CD4+ T cells from blood, sampled before liver transplant. The chain employs TRBV18 and TRBJ2-3, with D perhaps matching TRBD2 (5 bases). This TCR was recovered from a human donor who received a liver transplant. The CDR3 spells CASSPLGAARADLTQYF. The CDR3 DNA sequence: TGTGCCAGCTCACCACTTGGAGCGGCGAGGGCCGATTTGACGCAGTATTTT. Complete variable domain (other parts from reference TRBV18 and TRBJ2-3): NAGVMQNPRHLVRRRGQEARLRCSPMKGHSHVYWYRQLPEEGLKFMVYLQKENIIDESGMPKERFSAEFPKEGPSILRIQQVVRGDSAAYFCASSPLGAARADLTQYFGPGTRLTVL.